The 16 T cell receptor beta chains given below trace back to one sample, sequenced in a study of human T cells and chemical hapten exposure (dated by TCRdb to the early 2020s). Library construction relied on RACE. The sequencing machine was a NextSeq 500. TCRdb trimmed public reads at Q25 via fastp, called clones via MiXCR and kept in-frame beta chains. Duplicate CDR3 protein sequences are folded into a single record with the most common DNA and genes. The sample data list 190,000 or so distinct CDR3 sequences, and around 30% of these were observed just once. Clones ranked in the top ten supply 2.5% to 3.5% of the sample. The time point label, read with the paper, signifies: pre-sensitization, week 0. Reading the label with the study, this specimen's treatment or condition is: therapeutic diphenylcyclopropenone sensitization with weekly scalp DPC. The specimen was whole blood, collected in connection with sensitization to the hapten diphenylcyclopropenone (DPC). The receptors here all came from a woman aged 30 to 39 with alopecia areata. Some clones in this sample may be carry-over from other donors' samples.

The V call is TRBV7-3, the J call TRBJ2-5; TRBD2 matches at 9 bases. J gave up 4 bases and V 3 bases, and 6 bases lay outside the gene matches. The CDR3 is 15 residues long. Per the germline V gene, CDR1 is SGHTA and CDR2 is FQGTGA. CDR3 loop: CASSFLAGRGETQYF. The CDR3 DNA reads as TGTGCCAGCAGCTTCCTAGCGGGAAGGGGAGAGACCCAGTACTTC.

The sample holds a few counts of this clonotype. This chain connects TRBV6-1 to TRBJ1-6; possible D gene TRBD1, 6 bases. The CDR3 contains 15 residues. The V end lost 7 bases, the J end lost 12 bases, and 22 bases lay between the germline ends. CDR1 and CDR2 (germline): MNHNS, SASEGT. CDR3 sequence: CASISLGTQNRPLHF. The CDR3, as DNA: TGTGCCAGCATCTCGCTAGGGACACAGAATCGACCCCTCCACTTT.

CDR3 region: CASSFYRGIAPLHF. DNA for the CDR3: TGTGCCAGCAGTTTCTACAGGGGGATAGCACCCCTCCACTTT. The chain links TRBV28 to TRBJ1-6, with 8 bases identical to TRBD1. Trimming took 3 bases from V and 11 from J; bases not matched to a gene: 6. The CDR3 is 14 amino acids. The germline CDR1 and CDR2 sequences are MDHEN and SYDVKM. Full variable domain (remainder filled in from reference TRBV28 and TRBJ1-6): DVKVTQSSRYLVKRTGEKVFLECVQDMDHENMFWYRQDPGLGLRLIYFSYDVKMKEKGDIPEGYSVSREKKERFSLILESASTNQTSMYLCASSFYRGIAPLHFGNGTRLTVT.

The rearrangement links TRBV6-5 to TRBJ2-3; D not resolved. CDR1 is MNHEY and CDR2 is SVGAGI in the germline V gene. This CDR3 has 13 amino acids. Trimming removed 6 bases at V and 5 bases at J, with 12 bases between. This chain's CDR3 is CASRVEWGDTQYF. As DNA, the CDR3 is TGTGCCAGCAGGGTCGAATGGGGAGATACGCAGTATTTT.

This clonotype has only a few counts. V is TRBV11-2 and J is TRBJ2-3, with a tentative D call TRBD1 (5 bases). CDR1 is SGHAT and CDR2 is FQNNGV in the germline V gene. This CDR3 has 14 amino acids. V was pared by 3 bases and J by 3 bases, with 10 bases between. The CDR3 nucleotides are TGTGCCAGCAGCTTTATGCAGGGTACAGATACGCAGTATTTT. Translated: CASSFMQGTDTQYF.

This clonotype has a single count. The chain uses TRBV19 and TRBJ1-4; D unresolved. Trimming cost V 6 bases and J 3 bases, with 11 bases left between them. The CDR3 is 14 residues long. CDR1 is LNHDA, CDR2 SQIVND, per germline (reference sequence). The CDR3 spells CASRSDGSNEKLFF. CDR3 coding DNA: TGTGCCAGTAGGTCGGACGGATCTAATGAAAAACTGTTTTTT.

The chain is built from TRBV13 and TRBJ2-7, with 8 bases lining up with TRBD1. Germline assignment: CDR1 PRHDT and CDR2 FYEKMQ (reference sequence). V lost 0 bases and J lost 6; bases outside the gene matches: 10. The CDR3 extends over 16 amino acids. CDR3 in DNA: TGTGCCAGCAGCTTAGGGCTGACAGGGGCGTCTGGCGAGCAGTACTTC. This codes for CASSLGLTGASGEQYF.

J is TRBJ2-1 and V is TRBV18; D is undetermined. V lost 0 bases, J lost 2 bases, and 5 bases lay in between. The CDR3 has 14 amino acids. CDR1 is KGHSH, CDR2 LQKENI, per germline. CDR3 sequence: CASSPPATYNEQFF. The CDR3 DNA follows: TGTGCCAGCTCACCACCGGCAACCTACAATGAGCAGTTCTTC.

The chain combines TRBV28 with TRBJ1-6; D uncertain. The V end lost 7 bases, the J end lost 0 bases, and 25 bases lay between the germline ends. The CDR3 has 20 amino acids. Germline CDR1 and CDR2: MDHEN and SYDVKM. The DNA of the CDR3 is TGTGCCAGCACCCTTTTGGGGTCTAGGGCGGATAGCTCCTATAATTCACCCCTCCACTTT. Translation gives CASTLLGSRADSSYNSPLHF.

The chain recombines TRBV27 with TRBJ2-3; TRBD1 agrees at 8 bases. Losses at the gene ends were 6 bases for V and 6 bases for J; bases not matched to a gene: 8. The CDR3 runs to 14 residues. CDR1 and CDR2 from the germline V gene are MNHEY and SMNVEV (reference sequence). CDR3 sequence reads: CASRRQGAHDTQYF. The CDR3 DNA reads TGTGCCAGCAGAAGGCAGGGGGCGCACGATACGCAGTATTTT.

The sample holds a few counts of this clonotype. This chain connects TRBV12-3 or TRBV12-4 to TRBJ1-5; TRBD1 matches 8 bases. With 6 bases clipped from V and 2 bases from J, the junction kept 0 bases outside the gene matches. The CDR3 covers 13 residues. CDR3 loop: CASRGQGNQPQHF. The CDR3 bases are TGTGCCAGCAGGGGACAGGGCAATCAGCCCCAGCATTTT.

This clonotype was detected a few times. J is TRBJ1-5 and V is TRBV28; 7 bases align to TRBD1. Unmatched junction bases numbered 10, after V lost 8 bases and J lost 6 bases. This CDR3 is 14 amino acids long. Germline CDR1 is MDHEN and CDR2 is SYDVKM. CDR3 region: CASEPGGPGQPQHF. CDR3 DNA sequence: TGTGCCAGCGAACCAGGGGGACCAGGTCAGCCCCAGCATTTT.

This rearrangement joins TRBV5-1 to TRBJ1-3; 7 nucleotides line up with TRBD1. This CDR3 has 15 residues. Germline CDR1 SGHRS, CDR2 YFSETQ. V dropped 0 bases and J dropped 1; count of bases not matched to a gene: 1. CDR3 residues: CASSLAGGSGNTIYF. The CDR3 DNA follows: TGCGCCAGCAGCTTGGCAGGGGGTTCTGGAAACACCATATATTTT.

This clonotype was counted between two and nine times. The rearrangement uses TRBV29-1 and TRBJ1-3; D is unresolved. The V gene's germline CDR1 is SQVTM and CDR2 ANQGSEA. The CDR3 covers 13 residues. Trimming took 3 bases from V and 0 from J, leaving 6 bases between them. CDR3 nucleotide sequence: TGCAGCGTTGAGACGGGCTCTGGAAACACCATATATTTT. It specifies CSVETGSGNTIYF. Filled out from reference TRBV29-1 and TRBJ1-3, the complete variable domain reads SAVISQKPSRDICQRGTSLTIQCQVDSQVTMMFWYRQQPGQSLTLIATANQGSEATYESGFVIDKFPISRPNLTFSTLTVSNMSPEDSSIYLCSVETGSGNTIYFGEGSWLTVV.

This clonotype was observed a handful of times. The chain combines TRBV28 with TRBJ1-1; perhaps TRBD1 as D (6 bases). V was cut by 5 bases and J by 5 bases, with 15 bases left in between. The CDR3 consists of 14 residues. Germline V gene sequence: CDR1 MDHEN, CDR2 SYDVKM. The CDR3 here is CASSRQGSGTEAFF. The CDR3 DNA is TGTGCCAGCAGTCGTCAGGGGAGTGGGACTGAAGCTTTCTTT.

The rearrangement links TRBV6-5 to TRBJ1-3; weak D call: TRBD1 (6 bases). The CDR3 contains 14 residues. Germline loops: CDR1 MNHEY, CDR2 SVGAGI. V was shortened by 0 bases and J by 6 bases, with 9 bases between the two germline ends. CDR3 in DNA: TGTGCCAGCAGTTACTCCAGGGGAACAAACACCATATATTTT. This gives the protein CASSYSRGTNTIYF.